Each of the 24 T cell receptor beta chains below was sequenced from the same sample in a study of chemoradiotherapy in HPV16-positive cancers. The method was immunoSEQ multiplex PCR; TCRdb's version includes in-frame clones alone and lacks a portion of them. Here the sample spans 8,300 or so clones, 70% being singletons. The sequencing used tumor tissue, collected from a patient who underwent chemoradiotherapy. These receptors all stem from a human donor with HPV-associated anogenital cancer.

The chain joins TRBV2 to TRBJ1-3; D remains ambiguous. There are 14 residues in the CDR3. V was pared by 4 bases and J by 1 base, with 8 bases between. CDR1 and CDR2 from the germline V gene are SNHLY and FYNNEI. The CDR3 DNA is TGTGCCAGCAGTGTTGTAGGTTCTGGAAACACCATATATTTT. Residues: CASSVVGSGNTIYF.

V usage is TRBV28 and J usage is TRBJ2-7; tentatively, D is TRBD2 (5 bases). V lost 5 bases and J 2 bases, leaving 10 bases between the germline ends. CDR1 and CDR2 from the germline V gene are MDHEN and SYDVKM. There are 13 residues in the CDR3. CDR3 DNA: TGTGCCAGCAGTATTCCCGGGACCTACGAGCAGTACTTC. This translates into CASSIPGTYEQYF.

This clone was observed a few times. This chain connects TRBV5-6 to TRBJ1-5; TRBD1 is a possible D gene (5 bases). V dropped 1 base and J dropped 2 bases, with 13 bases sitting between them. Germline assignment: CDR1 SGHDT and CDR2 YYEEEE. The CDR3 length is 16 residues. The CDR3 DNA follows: TGTGCCAGCAGCTTGAGGGGTTACTTGGGCAATCAGCCCCAGCATTTT. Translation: CASSLRGYLGNQPQHF.

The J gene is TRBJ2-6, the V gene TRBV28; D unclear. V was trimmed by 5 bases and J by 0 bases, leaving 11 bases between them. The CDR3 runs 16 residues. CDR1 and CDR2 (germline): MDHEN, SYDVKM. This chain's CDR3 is CASSTTQNSGANVLTF. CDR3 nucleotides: TGTGCCAGCAGTACGACCCAGAACTCTGGGGCCAACGTCCTGACTTTC.

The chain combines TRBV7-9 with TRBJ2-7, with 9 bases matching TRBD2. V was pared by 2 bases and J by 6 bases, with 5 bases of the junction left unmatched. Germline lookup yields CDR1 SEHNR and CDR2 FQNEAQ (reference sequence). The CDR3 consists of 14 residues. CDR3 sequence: CASSLMGTSSEQYF. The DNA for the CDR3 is TGTGCCAGCAGCTTAATGGGGACTAGCTCCGAGCAGTACTTC.

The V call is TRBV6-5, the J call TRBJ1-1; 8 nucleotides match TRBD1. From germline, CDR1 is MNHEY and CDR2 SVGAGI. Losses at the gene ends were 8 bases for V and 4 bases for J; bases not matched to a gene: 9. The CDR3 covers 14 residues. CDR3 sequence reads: CASLTRGRVTEAFF. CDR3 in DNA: TGTGCCAGCCTTACCAGGGGGCGGGTCACTGAAGCTTTCTTT.

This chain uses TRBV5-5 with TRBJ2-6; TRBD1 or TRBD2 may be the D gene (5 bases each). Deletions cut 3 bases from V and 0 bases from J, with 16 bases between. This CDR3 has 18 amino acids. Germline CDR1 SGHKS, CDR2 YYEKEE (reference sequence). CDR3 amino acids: CASSSTGTYSSGANVLTF. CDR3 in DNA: TGTGCCAGCAGCTCGACCGGGACCTACAGCTCTGGGGCCAACGTCCTGACTTTC.

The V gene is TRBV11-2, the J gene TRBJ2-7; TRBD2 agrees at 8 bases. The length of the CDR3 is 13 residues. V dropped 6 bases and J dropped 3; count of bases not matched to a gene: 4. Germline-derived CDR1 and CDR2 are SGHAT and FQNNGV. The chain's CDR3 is CASSKRENYEQYF. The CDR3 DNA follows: TGTGCCAGCAGTAAGCGGGAGAACTACGAGCAGTACTTC.

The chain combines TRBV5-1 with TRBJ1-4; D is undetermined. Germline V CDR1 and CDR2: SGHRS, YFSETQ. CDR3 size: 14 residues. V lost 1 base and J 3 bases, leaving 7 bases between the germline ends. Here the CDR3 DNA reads TGCGCCAGCAGCTTGACAGACCCTAATGAAAAACTGTTTTTT. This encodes CASSLTDPNEKLFF.

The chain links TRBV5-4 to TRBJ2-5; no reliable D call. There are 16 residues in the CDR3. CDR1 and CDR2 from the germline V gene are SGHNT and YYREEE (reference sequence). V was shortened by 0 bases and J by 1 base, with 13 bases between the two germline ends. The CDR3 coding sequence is TGTGCCAGCAGCTTGGGTACAGACCAACTCCAAGAGACCCAGTACTTC. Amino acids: CASSLGTDQLQETQYF.

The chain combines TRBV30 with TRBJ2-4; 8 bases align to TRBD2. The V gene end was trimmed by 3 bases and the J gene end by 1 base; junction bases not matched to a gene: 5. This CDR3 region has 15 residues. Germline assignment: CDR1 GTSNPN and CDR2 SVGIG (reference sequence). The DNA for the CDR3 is TGTGCCTGGAGGAGGGGCGGGGGGGCCAAAAACATTCAGTACTTC. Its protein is CAWRRGGGAKNIQYF.

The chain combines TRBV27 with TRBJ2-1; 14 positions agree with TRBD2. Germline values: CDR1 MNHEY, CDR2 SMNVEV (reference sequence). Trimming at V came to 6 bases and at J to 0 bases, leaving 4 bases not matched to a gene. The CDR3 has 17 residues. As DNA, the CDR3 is TGTGCCAGCAGCCTGACTAGCGGGGGGGCCTCCTACAATGAGCAGTTCTTC. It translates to CASSLTSGGASYNEQFF.

CDR3: CASSQGQGASGELFF. The DNA for the CDR3 is TGTGCCAGCAGCCAGGGACAGGGGGCAAGCGGGGAGCTGTTTTTT. The V call is TRBV7-9, the J call TRBJ2-2, with 12 nucleotides matching TRBD1. The J segment lost 7 bases and the V segment lost 5 bases, leaving 5 bases of the junction unmatched. CDR3 size: 15 residues. The germline CDR1 and CDR2 sequences are SEHNR and FQNEAQ (reference sequence).

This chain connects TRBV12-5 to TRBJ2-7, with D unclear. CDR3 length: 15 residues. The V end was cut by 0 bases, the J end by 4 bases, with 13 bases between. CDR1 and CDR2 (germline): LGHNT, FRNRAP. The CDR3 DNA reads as TGTGCTAGTGGTTTGGTAGTTGCAGGTCGGTACGAGCAGTACTTC. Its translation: CASGLVVAGRYEQYF.

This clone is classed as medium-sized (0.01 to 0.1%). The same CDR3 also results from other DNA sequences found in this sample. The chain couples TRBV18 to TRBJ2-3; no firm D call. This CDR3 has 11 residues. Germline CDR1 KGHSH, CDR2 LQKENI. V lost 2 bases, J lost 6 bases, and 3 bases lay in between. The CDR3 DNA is TGTGCCAGCTCACCATGGGATACGCAGTATTTT. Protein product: CASSPWDTQYF. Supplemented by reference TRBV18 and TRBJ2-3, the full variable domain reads NAGVMQNPRHLVRRRGQEARLRCSPMKGHSHVYWYRQLPEEGLKFMVYLQKENIIDESGMPKERFSAEFPKEGPSILRIQQVVRGDSAAYFCASSPWDTQYFGPGTRLTVL.

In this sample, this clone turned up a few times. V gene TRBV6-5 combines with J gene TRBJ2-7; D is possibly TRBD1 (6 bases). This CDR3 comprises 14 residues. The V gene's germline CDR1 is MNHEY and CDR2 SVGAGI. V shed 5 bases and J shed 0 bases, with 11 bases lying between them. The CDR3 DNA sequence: TGTGCCAGCAGTGGTGGGACAAACTCCTACGAGCAGTACTTC. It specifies CASSGGTNSYEQYF.

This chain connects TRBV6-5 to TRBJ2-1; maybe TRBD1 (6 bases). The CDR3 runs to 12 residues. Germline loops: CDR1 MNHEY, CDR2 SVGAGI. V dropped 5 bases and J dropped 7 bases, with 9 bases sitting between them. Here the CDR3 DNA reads TGTGCCAGCAGTACCAGGGGAAATGAGCAGTTCTTC. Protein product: CASSTRGNEQFF.

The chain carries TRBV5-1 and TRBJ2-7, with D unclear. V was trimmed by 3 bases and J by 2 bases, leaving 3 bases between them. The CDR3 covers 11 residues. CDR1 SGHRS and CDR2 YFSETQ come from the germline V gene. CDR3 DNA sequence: TGCGCCAGCAGCTCCACCTACGAGCAGTACTTC. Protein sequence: CASSSTYEQYF.

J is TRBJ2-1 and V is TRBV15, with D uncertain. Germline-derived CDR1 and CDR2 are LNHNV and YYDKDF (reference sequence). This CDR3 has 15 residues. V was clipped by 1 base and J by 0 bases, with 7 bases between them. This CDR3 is CATSRAAFSYNEQFF. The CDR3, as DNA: TGTGCCACCAGCAGAGCGGCCTTCTCCTACAATGAGCAGTTCTTC.

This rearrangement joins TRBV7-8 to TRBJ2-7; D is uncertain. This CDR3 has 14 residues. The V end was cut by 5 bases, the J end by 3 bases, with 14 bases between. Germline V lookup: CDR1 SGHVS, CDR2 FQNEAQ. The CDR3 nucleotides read TGTGCCAGCAGCCCTAGTGGAGTGGACTACGAGCAGTACTTC. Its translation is CASSPSGVDYEQYF.

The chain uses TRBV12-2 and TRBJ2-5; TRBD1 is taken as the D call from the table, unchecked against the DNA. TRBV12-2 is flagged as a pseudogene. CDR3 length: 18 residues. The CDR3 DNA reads TGTGCAAGTCGCTTAGTTCGCGGGAGAACAGGGGGTGGAGAGACCCAGTACTTC. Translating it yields CASRLVRGRTGGGETQYF.

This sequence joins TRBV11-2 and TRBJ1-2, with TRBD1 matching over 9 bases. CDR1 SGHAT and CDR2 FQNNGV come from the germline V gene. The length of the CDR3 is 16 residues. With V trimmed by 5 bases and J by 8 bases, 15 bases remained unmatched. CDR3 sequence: CASSPGTGSGSGGYTF. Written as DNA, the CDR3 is TGTGCCAGCAGCCCCGGGACAGGGAGTGGGTCGGGAGGCTACACCTTC. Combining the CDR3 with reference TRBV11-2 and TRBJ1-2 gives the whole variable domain EAGVAQSPRYKIIEKRQSVAFWCNPISGHATLYWYQQILGQGPKLLIQFQNNGVVDDSQLPKDRFSAERLKGVDSTLKIQPAKLEDSAVYLCASSPGTGSGSGGYTFGSGTRLTVV.

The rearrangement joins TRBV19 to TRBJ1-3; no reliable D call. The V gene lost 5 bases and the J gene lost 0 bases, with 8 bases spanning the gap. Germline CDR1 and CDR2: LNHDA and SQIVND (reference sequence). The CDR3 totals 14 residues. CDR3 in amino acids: CASSLPGSGNTIYF. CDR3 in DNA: TGTGCCAGTAGTCTCCCAGGCTCTGGAAACACCATATATTTT.

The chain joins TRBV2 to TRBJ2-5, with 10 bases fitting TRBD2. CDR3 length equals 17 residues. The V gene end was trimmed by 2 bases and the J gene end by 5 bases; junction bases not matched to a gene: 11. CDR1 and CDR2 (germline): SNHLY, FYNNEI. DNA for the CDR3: TGTGCCAGCAGTGAAAAGGAAGCGGGAGGGCCCGGGGAGACCCAGTACTTC. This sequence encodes CASSEKEAGGPGETQYF.